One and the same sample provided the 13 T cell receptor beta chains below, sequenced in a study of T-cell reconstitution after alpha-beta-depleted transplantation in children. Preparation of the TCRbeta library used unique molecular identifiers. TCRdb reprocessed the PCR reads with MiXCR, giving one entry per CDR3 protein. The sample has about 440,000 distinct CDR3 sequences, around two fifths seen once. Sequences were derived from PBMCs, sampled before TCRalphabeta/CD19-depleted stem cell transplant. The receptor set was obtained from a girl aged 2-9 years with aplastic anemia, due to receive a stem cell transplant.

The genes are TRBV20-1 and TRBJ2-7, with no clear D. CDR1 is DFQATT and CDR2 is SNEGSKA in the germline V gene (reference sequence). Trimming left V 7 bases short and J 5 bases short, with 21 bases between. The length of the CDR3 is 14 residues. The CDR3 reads CSVPVVGNPDEQYF. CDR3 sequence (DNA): TGCAGTGTTCCCGTGGTAGGTAACCCCGACGAGCAGTACTTC.

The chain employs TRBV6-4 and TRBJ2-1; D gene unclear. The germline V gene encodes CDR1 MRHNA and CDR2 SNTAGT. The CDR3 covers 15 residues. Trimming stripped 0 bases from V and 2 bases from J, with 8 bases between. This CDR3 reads CASSDSPKPYNEQFF. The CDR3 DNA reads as TGTGCCAGCAGTGACTCCCCGAAGCCCTACAATGAGCAGTTCTTC.

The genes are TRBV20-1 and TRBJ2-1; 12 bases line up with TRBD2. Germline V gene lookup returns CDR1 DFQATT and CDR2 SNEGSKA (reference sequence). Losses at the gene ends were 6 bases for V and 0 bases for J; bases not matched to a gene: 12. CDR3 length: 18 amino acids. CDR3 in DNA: TGCAGTGCCAAGCCGGGGCTAGCGGGAGGGCTCTCCTACAATGAGCAGTTCTTC. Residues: CSAKPGLAGGLSYNEQFF.

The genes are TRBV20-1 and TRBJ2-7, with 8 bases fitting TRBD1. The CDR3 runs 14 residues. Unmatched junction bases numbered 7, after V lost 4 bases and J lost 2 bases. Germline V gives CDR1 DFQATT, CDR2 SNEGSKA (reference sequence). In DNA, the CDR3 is TGCAGTGCTACTAAGGACAGGGCTCCCTACGAGCAGTACTTC. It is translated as CSATKDRAPYEQYF.

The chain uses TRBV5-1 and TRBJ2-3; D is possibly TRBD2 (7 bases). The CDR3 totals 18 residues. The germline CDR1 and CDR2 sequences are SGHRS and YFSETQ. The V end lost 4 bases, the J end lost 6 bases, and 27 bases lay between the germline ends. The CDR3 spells CASSPRESGGSRTDTQYF. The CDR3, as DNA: TGCGCCAGCAGCCCCCGGGAATCGGGGGGCTCCAGAACGGATACGCAGTATTTT.

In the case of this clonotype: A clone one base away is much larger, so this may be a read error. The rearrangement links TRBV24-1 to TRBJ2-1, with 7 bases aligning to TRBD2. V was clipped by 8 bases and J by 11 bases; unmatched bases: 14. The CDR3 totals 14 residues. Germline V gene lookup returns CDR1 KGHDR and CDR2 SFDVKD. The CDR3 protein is CATNRDGLVDKQFF. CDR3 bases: TGTGCCACCAACCGCGACGGACTAGTCGATAAGCAGTTCTTC.

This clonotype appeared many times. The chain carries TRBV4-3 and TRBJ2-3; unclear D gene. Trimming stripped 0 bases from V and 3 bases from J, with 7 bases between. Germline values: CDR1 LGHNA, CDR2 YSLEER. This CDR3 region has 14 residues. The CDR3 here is CASSQDPGTDTQYF. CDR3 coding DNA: TGCGCCAGCAGCCAAGATCCCGGGACAGATACGCAGTATTTT.

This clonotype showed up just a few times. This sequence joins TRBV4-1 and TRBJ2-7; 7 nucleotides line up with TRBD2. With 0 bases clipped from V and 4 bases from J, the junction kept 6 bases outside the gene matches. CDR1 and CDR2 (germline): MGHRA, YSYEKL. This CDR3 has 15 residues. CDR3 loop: CASSQEERDFYEQYF. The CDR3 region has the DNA TGCGCCAGCAGCCAAGAGGAGCGGGATTTTTACGAGCAGTACTTC.

The CDR3 DNA reads TGCGCCAGCAGCTTGGGGCAGGCGAACTTGGATCACTACGAGCAGTACTTC. It specifies CASSLGQANLDHYEQYF. This chain joins TRBV5-1 and TRBJ2-7; D gene unclear. Germline lookup yields CDR1 SGHRS and CDR2 YFSETQ. The CDR3 has 17 amino acids. V was clipped by 0 bases and J by 3 bases, with 19 bases between them.

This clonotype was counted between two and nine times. Here the CDR3 DNA reads TGTGCCAGCAGTCTAACCGGGACAGGGGACGGTTTGGGCTATGGCTACACCTTC. It translates to CASSLTGTGDGLGYGYTF. V usage is TRBV2 and J usage is TRBJ1-2, with 10 bases identical to TRBD1. CDR3 length: 18 amino acids. V lost 5 bases and J lost 4; bases outside the gene matches: 16. From germline, CDR1 is SNHLY and CDR2 FYNNEI.

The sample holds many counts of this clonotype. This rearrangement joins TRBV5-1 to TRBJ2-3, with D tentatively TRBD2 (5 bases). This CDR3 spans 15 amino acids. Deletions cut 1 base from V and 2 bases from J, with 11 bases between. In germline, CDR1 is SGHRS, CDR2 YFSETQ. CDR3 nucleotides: TGCGCCAGCAGCTTGACGGGATCTCTCACAGATACGCAGTATTTT. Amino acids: CASSLTGSLTDTQYF.

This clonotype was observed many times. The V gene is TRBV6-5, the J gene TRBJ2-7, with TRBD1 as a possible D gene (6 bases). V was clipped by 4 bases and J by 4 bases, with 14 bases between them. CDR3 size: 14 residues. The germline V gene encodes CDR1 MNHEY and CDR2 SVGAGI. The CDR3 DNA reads TGTGCCAGCAGTTCTCCCGGGACATCTTACGAGCAGTACTTC. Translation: CASSSPGTSYEQYF.

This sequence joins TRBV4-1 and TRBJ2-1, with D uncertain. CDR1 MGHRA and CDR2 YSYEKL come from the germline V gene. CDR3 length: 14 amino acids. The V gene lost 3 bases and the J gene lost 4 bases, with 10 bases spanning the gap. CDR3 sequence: CASSHVGRYNEQFF. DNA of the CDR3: TGCGCCAGCAGCCACGTCGGGCGATACAATGAGCAGTTCTTC.